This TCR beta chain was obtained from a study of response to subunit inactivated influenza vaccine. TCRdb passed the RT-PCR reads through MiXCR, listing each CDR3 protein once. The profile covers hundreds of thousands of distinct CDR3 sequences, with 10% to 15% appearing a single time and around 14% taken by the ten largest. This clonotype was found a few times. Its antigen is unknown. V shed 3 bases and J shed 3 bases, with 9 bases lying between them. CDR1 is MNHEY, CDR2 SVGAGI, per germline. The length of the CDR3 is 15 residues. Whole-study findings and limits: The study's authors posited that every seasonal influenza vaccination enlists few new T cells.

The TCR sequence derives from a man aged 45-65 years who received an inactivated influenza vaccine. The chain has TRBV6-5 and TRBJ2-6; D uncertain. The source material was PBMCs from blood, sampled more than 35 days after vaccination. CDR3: CASSYHGSGANVLTF. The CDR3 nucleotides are TGTGCCAGCAGTTATCATGGCAGTGGGGCCAACGTCCTGACTTTC.